The present entry profiles one T cell receptor (beta chain) with its context. PCR primers comprised 60 Vbeta and 13 Jbeta primers. Using immunoSEQ multiplex PCR, the repertoire was profiled, and TCRdb retains in-frame clones only, with some absent. This sample's table reports about 130,000 clones. In germline, CDR1 is SGHVS, CDR2 FNYEAQ. Losses at the gene ends were 4 bases for V and 0 bases for J; bases not matched to a gene: 3. The CDR3 consists of 14 residues. This entry is derived from a study of cytomegalovirus exposure and HLA in healthy donors. The sequenced material came from PBMCs. The J gene is TRBJ2-7, the V gene TRBV7-6, with 7 bases matching TRBD2. This TCR derives from a man aged 18 to 35 in good health and CMV-seronegative. The CDR3 DNA follows: TGTGCCAGCAGCTCCGGGACTAACTCCTACGAGCAGTACTTC. It yields the protein CASSSGTNSYEQYF.